Sequencing of this T cell receptor (beta chain) was carried out in a study of T cell responses to AZD1222 COVID-19 vaccine. Regarding the study as a whole: Donor demographics were predominantly white British with a female majority; clonal diversity may be underestimated.

V was cut by 5 bases and J by 3 bases, with 5 bases left in between. The CDR3 is 12 amino acids. CDR1 and CDR2 from the germline V gene are SGHVS and FQNEAQ. Sequenced by immunoSEQ multiplex PCR; TCRdb stores in-frame clones only, minus some. Counted here are 93,000 or so clones, roughly 91% occurring once; the ten biggest clones make up around 4.8%. There are a few counts of this clone. Its antigen is unknown. This chain links TRBV7-8 with TRBJ1-3; no clear D. The receptor's source is an adult in good health. The sequencing used peripheral blood, collected on day 0 of AZD1222 vaccination. The CDR3 DNA sequence: TGTGCCAGCAGCCCGGGTGGAAACACCATATATTTT. It is translated as CASSPGGNTIYF.